The clone carrying this TCR beta chain was picked up a small number of times. What it recognizes is unknown. This record comes from a study of CD8+ T cells in alopecia areata. Study-level findings and limits: Unlike in mice, where it was clearer, TCR sharing across patients was less clear, possibly HLA-related. Scalp lesions, especially in alopecia totalis/universalis, had higher clonality than normal scalp.

RNA, once extracted, was reverse transcribed into cDNA for use as the sequencing template. Profiling relied on immunoSEQ multiplex PCR, and the TCRdb table lists in-frame clones only, not all of them. Of about 97,000 clones listed, less than 50% are singletons. Germline values: CDR1 LNHDA, CDR2 SQIVND (reference sequence). V gave up 6 bases and J gave up 2 bases; unmatched junction bases: 3. This CDR3 region has 15 residues. Sequenced input: CD4+ T cells sorted from blood. V gene TRBV19 combines with J gene TRBJ2-7; the match to TRBD2 covers 14 bases. The TCR comes from a human donor with alopecia areata. This CDR3 reads CASRGLAGDTYEQYF. The CDR3 DNA sequence: TGTGCCAGTAGGGGACTAGCGGGAGATACCTACGAGCAGTACTTC.